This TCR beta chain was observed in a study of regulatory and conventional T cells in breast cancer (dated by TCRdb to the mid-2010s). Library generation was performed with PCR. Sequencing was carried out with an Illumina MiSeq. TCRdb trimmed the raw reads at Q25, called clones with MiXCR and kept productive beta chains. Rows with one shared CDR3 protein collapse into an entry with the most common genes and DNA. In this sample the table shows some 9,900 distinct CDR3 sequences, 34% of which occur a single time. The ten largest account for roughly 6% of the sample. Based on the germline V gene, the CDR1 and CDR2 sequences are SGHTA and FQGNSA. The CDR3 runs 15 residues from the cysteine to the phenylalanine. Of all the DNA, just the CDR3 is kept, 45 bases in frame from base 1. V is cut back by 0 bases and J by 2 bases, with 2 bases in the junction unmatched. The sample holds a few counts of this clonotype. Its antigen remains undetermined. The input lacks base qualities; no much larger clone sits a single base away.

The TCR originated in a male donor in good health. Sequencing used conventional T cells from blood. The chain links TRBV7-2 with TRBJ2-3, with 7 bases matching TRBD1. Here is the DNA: TGTGCCAGCAGCTTAGCAGGGACAGACACAGATACGCAGTATTTT. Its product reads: CASSLAGTDTDTQYF. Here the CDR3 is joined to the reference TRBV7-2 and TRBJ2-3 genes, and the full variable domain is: GAGVSQSPSNKVTEKGKDVELRCDPISGHTALYWYRQSLGQGLEFLIYFQGNSAPDKSGLPSDRFSAERTGGSVSTLTIQRTQQEDSAVYLCASSLAGTDTDTQYFGPGTRLTVL.